The 9 T cell receptor beta chains below all came from one sample that was sequenced in a study of cytomegalovirus exposure and HLA in healthy donors. This PCR relied on a set of 60 Vbeta primers and 13 Jbeta primers. The data were produced by immunoSEQ multiplex PCR, yet TCRdb's version contains in-frame clones alone and is incomplete. This table has 140,000 to 150,000 clones, 60% to 85% appearing once. Sequenced material: PBMCs. The receptor set was obtained from a man aged 25-40 years in good health and CMV-seronegative.

This clone was picked up a small number of times. The rearrangement joins TRBV19 to TRBJ2-5, with 15 bases aligning to TRBD2. CDR1 and CDR2 from the germline V gene are LNHDA and SQIVND (reference sequence). After removal of 1 base from V and 5 bases from J, the junction contained 8 bases not matched to a gene. This CDR3 has 18 amino acids. The CDR3 protein is CASSIASGTSGRMETQYF. In nucleotides, the CDR3 is TGTGCCAGTAGTATAGCTTCCGGGACTAGCGGGAGGATGGAGACCCAGTACTTC.

The chain uses TRBV6-1 and TRBJ2-7; D perhaps matches TRBD1 (6 bases). Germline CDR1 and CDR2: MNHNS and SASEGT. CDR3 length equals 15 residues. V lost 4 bases and J lost 0, with 13 bases in between. The CDR3, as DNA: TGTGCCAGCAGTGGTTCTACAGGGAGCTCCTACGAGCAGTACTTC. Translated: CASSGSTGSSYEQYF.

In this sample, this clone turned up a few times. The genes are TRBV28 and TRBJ1-1; 8 nucleotides line up with TRBD1. Germline loops: CDR1 MDHEN, CDR2 SYDVKM. Trimming removed 7 bases from V and 3 bases from J; junction bases left unmatched: 13. This CDR3 has 16 residues. Here the CDR3 reads CASTSVGTGLDTEAFF. Here the CDR3 DNA reads TGTGCCAGCACCTCGGTTGGGACAGGACTGGACACTGAAGCTTTCTTT.

The chain links TRBV2 to TRBJ2-6; D is uncertain. V was shortened by 7 bases and J by 0 bases, with 7 bases between the two germline ends. Germline values: CDR1 SNHLY, CDR2 FYNNEI. CDR3 size: 14 residues. The CDR3 DNA is TGTGCCAGCAAAGCCCGCTCTGGGGCCAACGTCCTGACTTTC. Amino acid sequence: CASKARSGANVLTF.

The V gene is TRBV7-9, the J gene TRBJ2-3, with 9 bases matching TRBD2. The CDR3 extends over 19 amino acids. Germline-derived CDR1 and CDR2 are SEHNR and FQNEAQ (reference sequence). Unmatched junction bases numbered 15, after V lost 3 bases and J lost 2 bases. The CDR3 here is CASSLNSPLAGLHTDTQYF. The CDR3 DNA follows: TGTGCCAGCAGCTTGAACTCTCCTCTAGCGGGACTCCACACAGATACGCAGTATTTT. The entire variable domain, with the rest obtained from reference TRBV7-9 and TRBJ2-3, is as follows: DTGVSQNPRHKITKRGQNVTFRCDPISEHNRLYWYRQTLGQGPEFLTYFQNEAQLEKSRLLSDRFSAERPKGSFSTLEIQRTEQGDSAMYLCASSLNSPLAGLHTDTQYFGPGTRLTVL.

As for this clone: This CDR3 is also generated by other DNA sequences in the sample. The rearrangement joins TRBV6-1 to TRBJ1-2; D unresolved. The germline V gene encodes CDR1 MNHNS and CDR2 SASEGT. Trimming stripped 0 bases from V and 6 bases from J, with 5 bases between. The CDR3 consists of 12 residues. The CDR3 protein is CASSEARDGYTF. CDR3 coding DNA: TGTGCCAGCAGTGAAGCGAGGGATGGCTACACCTTC.

Regarding this clone: Additional DNA sequences in this sample encode the identical CDR3. This rearrangement joins TRBV5-4 to TRBJ2-7; 9 bases line up with TRBD2. The ends lost 1 base at V and 3 bases at J; junction bases unmatched: 2. The germline CDR1 and CDR2 sequences are SGHNT and YYREEE (reference sequence). This CDR3 spans 14 amino acids. CDR3 bases: TGTGCCAGCAGCTTGAGAGCGGGAGGCTACGAGCAGTACTTC. It encodes CASSLRAGGYEQYF. Variable domain in full (rest from reference TRBV5-4 and TRBJ2-7): ETGVTQSPTHLIKTRGQQVTLRCSSQSGHNTVSWYQQALGQGPQFIFQYYREEENGRGNFPPRFSGLQFPNYSSELNVNALELDDSALYLCASSLRAGGYEQYFGPGTRLTVT.

The gene calls are TRBV6-5 and TRBJ2-1, with 16 bases lining up with TRBD2. Germline-derived CDR1 and CDR2 are MNHEY and SVGAGI. V lost 2 bases and J lost 10; bases outside the gene matches: 5. This CDR3 has 16 residues. CDR3 region: CASSYLGTSGGEEQFF. CDR3 DNA: TGTGCCAGCAGTTACCTCGGGACTAGCGGGGGGGAGGAGCAGTTCTTC.

This rearrangement joins TRBV7-3 to TRBJ1-1; maybe TRBD1 (5 bases). Between the trimmed V and J ends, which lost 7 bases and 4 bases, there was a span of 13 bases. CDR3 length equals 13 residues. The V gene's germline CDR1 is SGHTA and CDR2 FQGTGA. The CDR3 loop is CASTDQGGTEAFF. The CDR3 DNA is TGTGCCAGCACCGATCAGGGAGGCACTGAAGCTTTCTTT.